The clone carrying this T cell receptor (beta chain) has a count of ten or more. Antigen: not known. The data belong to a study of regulatory T cells in long-lasting Graves disease. This CDR3 region has 14 residues. The germline V gene has CDR1 DFQATT and CDR2 SNEGSKA (reference sequence). V trimming: 0 bases; J trimming: 3 bases; junction bases outside the gene matches: 5. As for time point: persistent/refractory GD, antithyroid drugs over 5 years with positive TRAb. Extracted RNA from PBMCs served as the source of the TCR library. Relying on iRepertoire HTBI primers and Arm-PCR of CDR3 regions, the team built TCR beta libraries. TCRdb re-called the multiplex PCR reads through MiXCR, storing one row per CDR3 protein. Of roughly 400,000 distinct CDR3 sequences listed, 20% to 25% are singletons. Study observations and caveats: TRBV28 was favored in persistent disease, as were TRBJ1-2 and TRBJ2-5. The sample size was small, and this may have reduced accuracy. Whereas new patients shared 966 public clonotypes, persistent patients shared more, at under 3,500.

Specimen: peripheral blood mononuclear cells (PBMCs), collected when the disease was refractory, from a patient treated with antithyroid drugs. The rearrangement uses TRBV20-1 and TRBJ2-7; TRBD1 matches 7 bases. The sequence derives from a female donor with Graves disease. This CDR3 is CSAREPTGVYEQYF. CDR3 bases: TGCAGTGCTAGAGAACCCACAGGGGTCTACGAGCAGTACTTC.